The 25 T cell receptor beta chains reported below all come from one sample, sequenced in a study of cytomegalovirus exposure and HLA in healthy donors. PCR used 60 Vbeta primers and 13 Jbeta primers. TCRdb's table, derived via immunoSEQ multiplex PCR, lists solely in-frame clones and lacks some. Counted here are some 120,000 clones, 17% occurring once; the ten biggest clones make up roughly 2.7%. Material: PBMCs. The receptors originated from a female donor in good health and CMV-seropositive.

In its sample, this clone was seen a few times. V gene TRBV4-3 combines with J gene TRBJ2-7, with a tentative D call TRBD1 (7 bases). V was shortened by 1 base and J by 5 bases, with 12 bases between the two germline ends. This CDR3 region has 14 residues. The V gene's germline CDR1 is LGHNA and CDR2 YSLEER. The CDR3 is CASSQATRGDEQYF. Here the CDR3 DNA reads TGCGCCAGCAGCCAAGCTACCAGGGGGGACGAGCAGTACTTC.

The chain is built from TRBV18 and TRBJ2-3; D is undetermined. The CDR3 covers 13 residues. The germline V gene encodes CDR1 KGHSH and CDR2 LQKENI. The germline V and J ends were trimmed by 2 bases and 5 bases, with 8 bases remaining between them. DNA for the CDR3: TGTGCCAGCTCACCATTTGGCGGAGATACGCAGTATTTT. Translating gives CASSPFGGDTQYF. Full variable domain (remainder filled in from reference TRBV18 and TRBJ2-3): NAGVMQNPRHLVRRRGQEARLRCSPMKGHSHVYWYRQLPEEGLKFMVYLQKENIIDESGMPKERFSAEFPKEGPSILRIQQVVRGDSAAYFCASSPFGGDTQYFGPGTRLTVL.

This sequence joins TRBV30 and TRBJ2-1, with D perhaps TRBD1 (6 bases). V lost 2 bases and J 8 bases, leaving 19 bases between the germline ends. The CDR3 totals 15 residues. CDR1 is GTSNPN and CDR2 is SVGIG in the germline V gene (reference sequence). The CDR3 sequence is CAWSPRGRGSDEQFF. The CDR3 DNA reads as TGTGCCTGGAGTCCCCGCGGCAGGGGTTCTGATGAGCAGTTCTTC.

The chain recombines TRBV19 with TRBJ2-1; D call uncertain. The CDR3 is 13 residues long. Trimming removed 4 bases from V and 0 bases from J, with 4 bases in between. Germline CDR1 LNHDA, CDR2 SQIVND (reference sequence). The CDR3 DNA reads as TGTGCCAGTAGTAGCGTCTCCTACAATGAGCAGTTCTTC. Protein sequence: CASSSVSYNEQFF. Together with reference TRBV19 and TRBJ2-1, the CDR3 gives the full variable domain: DGGITQSPKYLFRKEGQNVTLSCEQNLNHDAMYWYRQDPGQGLRLIYYSQIVNDFQKGDIAEGYSVSREKKESFPLTVTSAQKNPTAFYLCASSSVSYNEQFFGPGTRLTVL.

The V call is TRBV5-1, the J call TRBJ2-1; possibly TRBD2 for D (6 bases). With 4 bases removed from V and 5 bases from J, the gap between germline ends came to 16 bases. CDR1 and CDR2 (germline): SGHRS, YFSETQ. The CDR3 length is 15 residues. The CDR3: CASSLVFAGNNEQFF. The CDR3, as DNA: TGCGCCAGCAGCCTAGTCTTTGCGGGGAACAATGAGCAGTTCTTC.

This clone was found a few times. The CDR3 sequence is CASSVQGAETQYF. The CDR3 DNA follows: TGTGCCAGCAGCGTACAGGGCGCTGAGACCCAGTACTTC. This chain joins TRBV5-4 and TRBJ2-5; D may be TRBD1 (6 bases). This CDR3 spans 13 amino acids. Looked up from germline, CDR1 is SGHNT and CDR2 is YYREEE (reference sequence). Trimming removed 4 bases from V and 5 bases from J, with 12 bases in between. Combining the CDR3 with reference TRBV5-4 and TRBJ2-5 gives the whole variable domain ETGVTQSPTHLIKTRGQQVTLRCSSQSGHNTVSWYQQALGQGPQFIFQYYREEENGRGNFPPRFSGLQFPNYSSELNVNALELDDSALYLCASSVQGAETQYFGPGTRLLVL.

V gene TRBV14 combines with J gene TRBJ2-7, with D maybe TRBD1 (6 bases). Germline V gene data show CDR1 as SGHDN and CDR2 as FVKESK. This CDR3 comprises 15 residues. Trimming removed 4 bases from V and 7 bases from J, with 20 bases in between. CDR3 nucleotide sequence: TGTGCCAGCAGCCTACGACAGGCTACGAGGAGGGAGCAGTACTTC. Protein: CASSLRQATRREQYF.

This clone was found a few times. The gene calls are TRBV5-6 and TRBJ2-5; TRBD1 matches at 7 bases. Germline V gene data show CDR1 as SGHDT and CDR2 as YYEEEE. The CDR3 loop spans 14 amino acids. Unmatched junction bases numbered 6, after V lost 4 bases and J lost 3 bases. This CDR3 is CASSPRDRKETQYF. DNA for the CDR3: TGTGCCAGCAGCCCTCGGGACAGAAAAGAGACCCAGTACTTC.

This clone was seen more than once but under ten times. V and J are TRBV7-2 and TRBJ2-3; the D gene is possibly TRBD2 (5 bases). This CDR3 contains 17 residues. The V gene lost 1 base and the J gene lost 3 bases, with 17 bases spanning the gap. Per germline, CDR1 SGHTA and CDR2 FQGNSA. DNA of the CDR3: TGTGCCAGCAGCTTAGTCGTTAATCGGGATTCAACAGATACGCAGTATTTT. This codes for CASSLVVNRDSTDTQYF. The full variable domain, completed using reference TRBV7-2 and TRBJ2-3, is GAGVSQSPSNKVTEKGKDVELRCDPISGHTALYWYRQSLGQGLEFLIYFQGNSAPDKSGLPSDRFSAERTGGSVSTLTIQRTQQEDSAVYLCASSLVVNRDSTDTQYFGPGTRLTVL.

The CDR3 sequence is CASSLIRGILGTEAFF. CDR3 in DNA: TGCGCCAGCAGCCTCATCAGAGGAATTCTTGGCACTGAAGCTTTCTTT. This sequence joins TRBV4-3 and TRBJ1-1; D call uncertain. CDR3 length: 16 residues. Trimming cost V 4 bases and J 4 bases, with 19 bases left between them. Per germline, CDR1 LGHNA and CDR2 YSLEER.

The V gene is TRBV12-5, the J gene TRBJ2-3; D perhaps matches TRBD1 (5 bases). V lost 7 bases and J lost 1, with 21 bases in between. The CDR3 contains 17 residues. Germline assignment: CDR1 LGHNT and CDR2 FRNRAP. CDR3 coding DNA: TGTGCTAGTGCCACACTGTCCCCAGGGTGGGGCACAGATACGCAGTATTTT. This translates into CASATLSPGWGTDTQYF.

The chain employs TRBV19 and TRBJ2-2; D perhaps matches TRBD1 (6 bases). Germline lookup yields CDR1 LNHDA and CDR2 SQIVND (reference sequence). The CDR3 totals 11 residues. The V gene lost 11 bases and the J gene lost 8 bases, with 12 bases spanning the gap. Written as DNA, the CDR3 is TGTGCCGCAACAGGGTCAGGGGAGCTGTTTTTT. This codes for CAATGSGELFF.

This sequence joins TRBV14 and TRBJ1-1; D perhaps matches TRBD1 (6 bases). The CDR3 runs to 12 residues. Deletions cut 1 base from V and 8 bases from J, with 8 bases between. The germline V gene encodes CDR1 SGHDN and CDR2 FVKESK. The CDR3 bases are TGTGCCAGCAGCCAAGTCGACAGGGAAGCTTTCTTT. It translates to CASSQVDREAFF.

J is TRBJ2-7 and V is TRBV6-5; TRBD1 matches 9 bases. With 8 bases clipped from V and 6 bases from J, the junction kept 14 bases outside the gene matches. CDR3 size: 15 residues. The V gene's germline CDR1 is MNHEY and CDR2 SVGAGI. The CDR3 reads CASRVDRGRRGEQYF. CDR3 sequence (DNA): TGTGCCAGCCGAGTAGACAGGGGGAGAAGGGGCGAGCAGTACTTC.

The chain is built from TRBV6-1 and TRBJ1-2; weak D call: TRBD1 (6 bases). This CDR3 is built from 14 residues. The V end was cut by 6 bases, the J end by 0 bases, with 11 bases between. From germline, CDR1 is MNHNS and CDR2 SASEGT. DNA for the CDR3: TGTGCCAGCAGCACCGGGACACCTAACTATGGCTACACCTTC. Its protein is CASSTGTPNYGYTF.

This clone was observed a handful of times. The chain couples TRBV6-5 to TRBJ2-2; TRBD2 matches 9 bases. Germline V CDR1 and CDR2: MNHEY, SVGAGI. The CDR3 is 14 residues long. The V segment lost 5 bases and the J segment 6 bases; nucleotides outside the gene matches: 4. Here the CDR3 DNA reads TGTGCCAGCAGTATTAGCGGGGGTCCCGGGGAGCTGTTTTTT. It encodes CASSISGGPGELFF.

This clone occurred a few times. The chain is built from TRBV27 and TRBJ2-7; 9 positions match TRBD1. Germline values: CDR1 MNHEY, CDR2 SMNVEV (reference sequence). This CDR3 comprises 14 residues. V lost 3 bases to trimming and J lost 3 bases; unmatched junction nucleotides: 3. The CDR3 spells CASSFTGGHYEQYF. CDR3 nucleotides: TGTGCCAGCAGTTTCACAGGGGGCCACTACGAGCAGTACTTC.

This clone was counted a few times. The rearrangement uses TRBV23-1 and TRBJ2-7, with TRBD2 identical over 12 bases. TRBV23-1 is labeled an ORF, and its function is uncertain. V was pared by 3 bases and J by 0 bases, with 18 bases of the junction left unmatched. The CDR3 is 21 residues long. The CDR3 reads CASSHPSPGTSGCQTSYEQYF. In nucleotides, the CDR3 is TGCGCCAGCAGTCACCCATCCCCCGGGACTAGCGGGTGTCAAACCTCCTACGAGCAGTACTTC.

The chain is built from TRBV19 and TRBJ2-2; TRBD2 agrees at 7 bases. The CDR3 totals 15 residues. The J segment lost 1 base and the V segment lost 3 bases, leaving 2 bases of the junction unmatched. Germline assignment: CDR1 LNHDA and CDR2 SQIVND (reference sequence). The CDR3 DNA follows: TGTGCCAGTAGTATTACGGGGGGGAACACCGGGGAGCTGTTTTTT. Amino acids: CASSITGGNTGELFF.

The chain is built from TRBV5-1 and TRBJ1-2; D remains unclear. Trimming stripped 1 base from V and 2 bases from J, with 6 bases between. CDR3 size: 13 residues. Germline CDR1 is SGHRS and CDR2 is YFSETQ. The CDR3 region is CASSLSTNYGYTF. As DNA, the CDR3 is TGCGCCAGCAGCTTGTCGACAAACTATGGCTACACCTTC. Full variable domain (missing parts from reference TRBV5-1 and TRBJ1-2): KAGVTQTPRYLIKTRGQQVTLSCSPISGHRSVSWYQQTPGQGLQFLFEYFSETQRNKGNFPGRFSGRQFSNSRSEMNVSTLELGDSALYLCASSLSTNYGYTFGSGTRLTVV.

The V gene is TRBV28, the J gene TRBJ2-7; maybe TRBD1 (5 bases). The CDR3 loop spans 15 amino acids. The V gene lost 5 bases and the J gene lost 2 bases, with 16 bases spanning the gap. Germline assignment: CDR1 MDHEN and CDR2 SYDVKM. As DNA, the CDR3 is TGTGCCAGCAGTACCAGGGCCCAGGAAACCTACGAGCAGTACTTC. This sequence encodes CASSTRAQETYEQYF.

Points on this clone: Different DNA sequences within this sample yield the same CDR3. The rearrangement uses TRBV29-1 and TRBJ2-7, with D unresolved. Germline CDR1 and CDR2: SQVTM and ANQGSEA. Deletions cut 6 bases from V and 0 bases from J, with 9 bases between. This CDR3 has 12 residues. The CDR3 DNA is TGCAGCGTGCTACAGAGCTCCTACGAGCAGTACTTC. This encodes CSVLQSSYEQYF.

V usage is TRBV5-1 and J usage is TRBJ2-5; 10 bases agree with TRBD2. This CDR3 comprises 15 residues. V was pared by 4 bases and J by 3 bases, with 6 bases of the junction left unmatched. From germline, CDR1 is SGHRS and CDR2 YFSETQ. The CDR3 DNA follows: TGCGCCAGCAGCGTACTAGCGGGACATAAAGAGACCCAGTACTTC. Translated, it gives CASSVLAGHKETQYF.

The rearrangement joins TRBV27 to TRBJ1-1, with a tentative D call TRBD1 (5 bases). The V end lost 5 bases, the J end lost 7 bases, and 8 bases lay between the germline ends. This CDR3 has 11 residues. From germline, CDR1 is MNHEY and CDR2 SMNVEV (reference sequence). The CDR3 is CASSRQGEAFF. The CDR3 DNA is TGTGCCAGCAGTCGTCAGGGTGAAGCTTTCTTT.

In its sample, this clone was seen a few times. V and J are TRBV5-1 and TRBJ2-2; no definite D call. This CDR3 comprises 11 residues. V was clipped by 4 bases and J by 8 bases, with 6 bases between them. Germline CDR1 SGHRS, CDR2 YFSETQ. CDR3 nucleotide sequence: TGCGCCAGCAGCATCCTAGGGGAGCTGTTTTTT. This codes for CASSILGELFF.